This T cell receptor (beta chain) was observed in a study of blood T cell repertoires in COVID-19. Study summary: The cDNA or gDNA used as material had been derived from T cells, B-cell-depleted T cells, or PBMCs.

There are a few counts of this clone. CDR3 size: 12 residues. The germline V and J ends were trimmed by 4 bases and 4 bases, with 7 bases remaining between them. Methods used by the authors: Amplification of reference gene primers was used by the study to estimate nucleated cell counts. Here immunoSEQ multiplex PCR was the method, and the copy in TCRdb shows in-frame clones only, minus some. D and trimming come from the DNA, and the V and J calls and clone size come from that table. The sample holds over 95,000 clones, roughly four fifths seen once. Material for sequencing was peripheral blood. V and J are TRBV12-3 or TRBV12-4 and TRBJ1-2; D unclear. The sequence came from a human donor in a cohort sampled during active COVID-19. The CDR3 DNA sequence: TGTGCCAGCAGTTCTAGCAGCTATGGCTACACCTTC. Amino acid sequence: CASSSSSYGYTF.